These 15 T cell receptor beta chains were sequenced from one sample in a study of blood T cell repertoires in COVID-19. Profiled with immunoSEQ multiplex PCR; TCRdb holds only in-frame clones, not every one. This table has roughly 180,000 clones, roughly 85% appearing once. Sample: PBMCs or T cells enriched from blood (not recorded which). All receptors come from a man between 60 and 75 years old who had recovered from COVID-19.

CDR3 in amino acids: CAWTPTGFSPLHF. Here the CDR3 DNA reads TGTGCCTGGACCCCGACAGGGTTTTCACCCCTCCACTTT. This chain uses TRBV30 with TRBJ1-6, with 7 bases that match TRBD1. J lost 9 bases, V lost 4 bases, and 6 bases had no gene match. Germline V lookup: CDR1 GTSNPN, CDR2 SVGIG (reference sequence). CDR3 length: 13 amino acids.

The table lists this clone with a count of one. The chain has TRBV7-3 and TRBJ2-1; the D gene is possibly TRBD2 (6 bases). V dropped 5 bases and J dropped 8 bases, with 13 bases sitting between them. In germline, CDR1 is SGHTA, CDR2 FQGTGA. The CDR3 is made up of 13 amino acids. The CDR3 reads CASSRELKDEQFF. Written as DNA, the CDR3 is TGTGCCAGCAGCCGGGAGCTAAAGGATGAGCAGTTCTTC.

This sequence joins TRBV19 and TRBJ2-3; D perhaps matches TRBD2 (6 bases). V lost 6 bases and J lost 5, with 12 bases in between. The CDR3 is 13 amino acids. Per germline, CDR1 LNHDA and CDR2 SQIVND (reference sequence). The CDR3 reads CASRLDGGDTQYF. The CDR3 coding sequence is TGTGCCAGTAGGCTGGACGGGGGAGATACGCAGTATTTT.

This chain uses TRBV6-5 with TRBJ2-2; possible D gene TRBD2, 5 bases. There are 13 residues in the CDR3. Germline CDR1 is MNHEY and CDR2 is SVGAGI. The ends were cut back, 6 bases at V and 5 bases at J, with 10 bases in the middle. CDR3 amino acids: CASSPAGTGELFF. The CDR3 coding sequence is TGTGCCAGCAGCCCGGCGGGTACCGGGGAGCTGTTTTTT.

This clone occurred once. The chain links TRBV5-1 to TRBJ1-3; 7 bases are a match to TRBD1. V shed 0 bases and J 4 bases; nucleotides not matched to a gene: 7. This CDR3 spans 16 amino acids. In germline, CDR1 is SGHRS, CDR2 YFSETQ. In DNA form, the CDR3 reads TGCGCCAGCAGCTTGGAGGGTTTGGACAGGGGAAACACCATATATTTT. This translates into CASSLEGLDRGNTIYF. The variable domain in full, with the rest retrieved from reference TRBV5-1 and TRBJ1-3, is KAGVTQTPRYLIKTRGQQVTLSCSPISGHRSVSWYQQTPGQGLQFLFEYFSETQRNKGNFPGRFSGRQFSNSRSEMNVSTLELGDSALYLCASSLEGLDRGNTIYFGEGSWLTVV.

This clone was recorded only once. The chain is built from TRBV6-5 and TRBJ1-1; 10 nucleotides match TRBD1. Trimming took 10 bases from V and 5 from J; bases not matched to a gene: 7. Germline CDR1 reads MNHEY; CDR2 reads SVGAGI. The CDR3 consists of 13 residues. The CDR3 here is CATKDRGGTEAFF. The CDR3 nucleotides read TGTGCCACCAAGGACAGGGGGGGAACTGAAGCTTTCTTT.

The chain is built from TRBV10-3 and TRBJ1-1; maybe TRBD1 (5 bases). V lost 5 bases and J lost 3, with 13 bases in between. The CDR3 covers 14 residues. The germline gives CDR1 ENHRY, CDR2 SYGVKD. CDR3 region: CAISLGGRDTEAFF. CDR3 DNA: TGTGCCATCAGTCTCGGGGGACGGGACACTGAAGCTTTCTTT.

The rearrangement links TRBV5-5 to TRBJ2-7; 9 bases align to TRBD1. Trimming at V came to 2 bases and at J to 4 bases, leaving 4 bases not matched to a gene. The CDR3 length is 14 residues. Germline CDR1 SGHKS, CDR2 YYEKEE (reference sequence). The CDR3 sequence is CASSFGQGFYEQYF. The DNA for the CDR3 is TGTGCCAGCAGCTTTGGACAGGGGTTTTACGAGCAGTACTTC.

The V call is TRBV29-1, the J call TRBJ2-7; 9 nucleotides match TRBD1. V shed 3 bases, J shed 5 bases, and the junction held 2 bases outside the gene matches. CDR1 and CDR2 from the germline V gene are SQVTM and ANQGSEA. There are 12 residues in the CDR3. CDR3 sequence: CSVEGQGDEQYF. As DNA, the CDR3 is TGCAGCGTTGAGGGACAGGGAGACGAGCAGTACTTC.

V is TRBV6-4 and J is TRBJ2-7; 9 nucleotides align to TRBD1. V lost 3 bases, J lost 6 bases, and 6 bases stayed unmatched. The germline CDR1 and CDR2 sequences are MRHNA and SNTAGT. The CDR3 loop spans 14 amino acids. Written as DNA, the CDR3 is TGTGCCAGCAGTGAGCAACAGGGGGCGAGCGAGCAGTACTTC. Protein sequence: CASSEQQGASEQYF.

Judged by abundance, this clone is medium-sized. The chain recombines TRBV7-3 with TRBJ2-5, with TRBD2 identical over 11 bases. Looked up from germline, CDR1 is SGHTA and CDR2 is FQGTGA. The CDR3 consists of 16 residues. Trimming took 4 bases from V and 5 from J; bases not matched to a gene: 9. CDR3 nucleotides: TGTGCCAGCAGCTCAGGGGCTAGCGGGAGGCGGGAGACCCAGTACTTC. It codes for CASSSGASGRRETQYF.

The chain couples TRBV3-1 (or the pseudogene TRBV3-2) to TRBJ2-1; 14 bases match TRBD2. The V and J ends lost 0 bases and 9 bases, in that order; junction bases with no gene match: 7. Germline-derived CDR1 and CDR2 are LGHDT and YNNKEL (reference sequence). The CDR3 is 17 amino acids. The CDR3 sequence is CASSQDWGTSGSGEQFF. The CDR3 DNA reads as TGTGCCAGCAGCCAAGATTGGGGGACTAGCGGGAGCGGTGAGCAGTTCTTC.

V gene TRBV27 combines with J gene TRBJ2-7; no clear D. Germline CDR1 is MNHEY and CDR2 is SMNVEV (reference sequence). With 8 bases removed from V and 0 bases from J, the gap between germline ends came to 17 bases. This CDR3 region has 15 residues. CDR3 in DNA: TGTGCCAGCCAGGCAGATACCTCCTTCTCCTACGAGCAGTACTTC. This encodes CASQADTSFSYEQYF.

The sample holds one count of this clone. The V gene is TRBV7-3, the J gene TRBJ2-5; TRBD2 aligns across 13 bases. The ends lost 5 bases at V and 7 bases at J; junction bases unmatched: 4. Germline V gene data show CDR1 as SGHTA and CDR2 as FQGTGA. This CDR3 is 14 amino acids long. The CDR3 is CASSRRTSGGTQYF. CDR3 DNA sequence: TGTGCCAGCAGCCGACGGACTAGCGGGGGGACCCAGTACTTC.

J is TRBJ1-5 and V is TRBV27, with a tentative D call TRBD1 (5 bases). V was pared by 6 bases and J by 4 bases, with 19 bases between. CDR3 length: 16 amino acids. The germline V gene encodes CDR1 MNHEY and CDR2 SMNVEV (reference sequence). The CDR3 DNA follows: TGTGCCAGCAGCCCGCTTATGACAGCGACTAATCAGCCCCAGCATTTT. It codes for CASSPLMTATNQPQHF.